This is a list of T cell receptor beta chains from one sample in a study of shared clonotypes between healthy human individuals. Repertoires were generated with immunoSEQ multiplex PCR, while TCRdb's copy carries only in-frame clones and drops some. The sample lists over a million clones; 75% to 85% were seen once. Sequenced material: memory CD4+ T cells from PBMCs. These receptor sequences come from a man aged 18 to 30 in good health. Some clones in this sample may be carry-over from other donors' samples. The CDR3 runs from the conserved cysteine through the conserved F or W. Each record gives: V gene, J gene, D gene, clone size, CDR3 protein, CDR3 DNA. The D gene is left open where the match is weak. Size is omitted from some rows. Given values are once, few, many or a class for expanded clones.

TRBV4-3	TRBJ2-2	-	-	CASSPSPPGIGTGELFF	TGCGCCAGCAGCCCCTCACCCCCAGGGATCGGCACCGGGGAGCTGTTTTTT
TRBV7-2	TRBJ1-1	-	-	CASSLGPPPLAFF	TGTGCCAGCAGCCTCGGGCCCCCTCCTTTAGCTTTCTTT
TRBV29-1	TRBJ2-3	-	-	CSVDDSPADTQYF	TGCAGCGTTGACGATTCCCCCGCAGATACGCAGTATTTT
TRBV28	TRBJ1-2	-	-	CASSFYQTTGYTF	TGTGCCAGCAGTTTTTATCAGACTACGGGCTACACCTTC
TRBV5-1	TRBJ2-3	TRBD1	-	CASSSEQGYTQYF	TGCGCCAGCAGCTCGGAACAGGGGTATACGCAGTATTTT
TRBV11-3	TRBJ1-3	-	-	CASSAEVYSGNTIYF	TGTGCCAGCAGCGCCGAGGTGTACTCTGGAAACACCATATATTTT
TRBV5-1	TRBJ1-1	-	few	CASSWGVNTEAFF	TGCGCCAGCAGCTGGGGAGTGAACACTGAAGCTTTCTTT
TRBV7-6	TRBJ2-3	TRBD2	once	CASSPLANDYTDTQYF	TGTGCCAGCAGCCCACTAGCGAATGACTACACAGATACGCAGTATTTT
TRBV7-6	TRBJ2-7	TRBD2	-	CASSLGGGSYEQYF	TGTGCCAGCAGCTTAGGCGGGGGATCGTACGAGCAGTACTTC
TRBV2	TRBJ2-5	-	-	CASIRLSRQETQYF	TGTGCCAGCATCCGGTTATCGAGACAAGAGACCCAGTACTTC
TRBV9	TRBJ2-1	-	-	CASSVAASRYNEQFF	TGTGCCAGCAGCGTAGCGGCTAGCAGATACAATGAGCAGTTCTTC
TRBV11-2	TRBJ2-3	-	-	CASSPYSRRADTQYF	TGTGCCAGCAGCCCGTATTCACGGAGGGCAGATACGCAGTATTTT
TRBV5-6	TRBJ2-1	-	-	CASSFIGYNEQFF	TGTGCCAGCAGCTTCATCGGTTACAATGAGCAGTTCTTC
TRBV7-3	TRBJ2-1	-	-	CASSLTPQDEQFF	TGTGCCAGCAGCTTAACCCCCCAAGACGAGCAGTTCTTC
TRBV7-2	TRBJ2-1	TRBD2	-	CASSTGLAAYNEQFF	TGTGCCAGCAGCACGGGACTAGCGGCCTACAATGAGCAGTTCTTC
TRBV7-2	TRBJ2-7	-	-	CASSFSAEGEQYF	TGTGCCAGCAGCTTTAGCGCGGAGGGCGAGCAGTACTTC
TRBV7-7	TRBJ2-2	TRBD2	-	CASSHGGTGELFF	TGTGCCAGCAGCCACGGGGGGACCGGGGAGCTGTTTTTT
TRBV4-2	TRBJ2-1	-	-	CASSQVTPGSYNEQFF	TGTGCCAGCAGCCAAGTCACGCCTGGCTCCTACAATGAGCAGTTCTTC
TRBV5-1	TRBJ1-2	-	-	CASSPDQGEGGYTF	TGCGCCAGCAGTCCTGACCAGGGAGAAGGAGGCTACACCTTC
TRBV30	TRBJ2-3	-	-	CAWRRGGASTDTQYF	TGTGCCTGGAGAAGAGGCGGGGCTAGCACAGATACGCAGTATTTT
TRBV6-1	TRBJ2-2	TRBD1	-	CASSEPGQGAAGELFF	TGTGCCAGCAGTGAGCCGGGACAGGGGGCCGCCGGGGAGCTGTTTTTT